These 9 T cell receptor beta chains were all obtained from the same sample, sequenced in a study of cytomegalovirus exposure and HLA in healthy donors. A multiplex PCR was run with 60 Vbeta primers and 13 Jbeta primers. Data came from immunoSEQ multiplex PCR; TCRdb stores just in-frame clones and leaves some out. Of some 180,000 clones listed, 8.5% to 10% are singletons. Source material: PBMCs. All receptors derive from a young woman in good health and CMV-seropositive.

The chain links TRBV13 to TRBJ2-7; 11 positions agree with TRBD2. Per germline, CDR1 PRHDT and CDR2 FYEKMQ (reference sequence). The length of the CDR3 is 16 residues. V shed 5 bases, J shed 2 bases, and the junction held 8 bases outside the gene matches. In DNA form, the CDR3 reads TGTGCCAGCAGCCCGACCGGGACTAGCGGCGCCTACGAGCAGTACTTC. As protein: CASSPTGTSGAYEQYF.

The chain carries TRBV25-1 and TRBJ1-5, with D perhaps TRBD1 (6 bases). Trimming cost V 6 bases and J 2 bases, with 8 bases left between them. This CDR3 is 13 amino acids long. Germline CDR1 and CDR2: MGHDK and SYGVNS. The chain's CDR3 is CASSNRGNQPQHF. The CDR3 nucleotides are TGTGCCAGCAGCAACAGGGGCAATCAGCCCCAGCATTTT.

This sequence joins TRBV5-1 and TRBJ1-5; D uncertain. The CDR3 is 13 residues long. Per germline, CDR1 SGHRS and CDR2 YFSETQ. Trimming pared 1 base from V and 4 bases from J, leaving 6 bases between. The CDR3 DNA reads TGCGCCAGCAGCTTGTCTAGGAATCAGCCCCAGCATTTT. Its protein product is CASSLSRNQPQHF.

The chain links TRBV19 to TRBJ2-7, with 13 bases aligning to TRBD2. CDR1 is LNHDA, CDR2 SQIVND, per germline (reference sequence). This CDR3 comprises 15 residues. V trimming: 5 bases; J trimming: 3 bases; junction bases outside the gene matches: 4. The CDR3 DNA reads TGTGCCAGTAGTCCACTAGCGGGAGGGAACTACGAGCAGTACTTC. It encodes CASSPLAGGNYEQYF.

This clone turned up a few times. The V call is TRBV29-1, the J call TRBJ1-2; D ambiguous. This CDR3 has 11 residues. V lost 2 bases and J lost 7, with 8 bases in between. Germline V lookup: CDR1 SQVTM, CDR2 ANQGSEA. CDR3 bases: TGCAGCGTTGAAATCGGGGTTGGCTACACCTTC. It codes for CSVEIGVGYTF. The entire variable domain, with the rest obtained from reference TRBV29-1 and TRBJ1-2, is as follows: SAVISQKPSRDICQRGTSLTIQCQVDSQVTMMFWYRQQPGQSLTLIATANQGSEATYESGFVIDKFPISRPNLTFSTLTVSNMSPEDSSIYLCSVEIGVGYTFGSGTRLTVV.

This clone has only a few counts. The J gene is TRBJ1-5, the V gene TRBV27; D call uncertain. Germline CDR1 is MNHEY and CDR2 is SMNVEV (reference sequence). The CDR3 is 12 residues long. Trimming took 8 bases from V and 3 from J, leaving 8 bases between them. Here the CDR3 DNA reads TGTGCCAGCGGGCGGGTCAATCAGCCCCAGCATTTT. Translated, it gives CASGRVNQPQHF.

This clone was detected a few times. The J gene is TRBJ2-1, the V gene TRBV19, with 10 bases that match TRBD2. This CDR3 comprises 17 residues. V dropped 6 bases and J dropped 0; count of bases not matched to a gene: 8. Germline values: CDR1 LNHDA, CDR2 SQIVND (reference sequence). CDR3 sequence: CASRLAGTTSSYNEQFF. The CDR3, as DNA: TGTGCCAGTAGACTAGCGGGGACAACTAGCTCCTACAATGAGCAGTTCTTC.

This clone has only a few counts. V is TRBV7-9 and J is TRBJ1-1; 7 nucleotides match TRBD1. Unmatched junction bases numbered 5, after V lost 10 bases and J lost 0 bases. Germline V CDR1 and CDR2: SEHNR, FQNEAQ (reference sequence). The CDR3 has 13 amino acids. CDR3 nucleotides: TGTGCCACCGACGGGACAGTGAACACTGAAGCTTTCTTT. Translating gives CATDGTVNTEAFF.

The J gene is TRBJ2-3, the V gene TRBV15; D is possibly TRBD1 (6 bases). Trimming shortened V by 1 base and J by 5 bases, and 13 bases separated the two germline ends. This CDR3 is built from 15 residues. Germline assignment: CDR1 LNHNV and CDR2 YYDKDF (reference sequence). The CDR3 spells CATSRVTGDRDTQYF. The CDR3 region has the DNA TGTGCCACCAGCAGAGTGACAGGTGATCGAGATACGCAGTATTTT.